Listed below are T cell receptor beta chains from one sample, sequenced in a study of T cell responses to AZD1222 COVID-19 vaccine. The assay was immunoSEQ multiplex PCR, and TCRdb's table has in-frame clones only and misses some. This table has approximately 96,000 clones, around 83% appearing once. Source: peripheral blood, taken 28 days after the second AZD1222 dose. The source is an adult who received the AZD1222 COVID-19 vaccine. The CDR3 runs from the conserved cysteine through the conserved F or W. Fields, in order: D gene, clone size, J gene, V gene, CDR3 DNA, CDR3 protein. D genes are given only for firm matches. Clone size is stated in some rows and not others, as once, few, many or a class when expanded.

D gene: TRBD2; clone size: NA; J gene: TRBJ2-7; V gene: TRBV9; CDR3 DNA: TGTGCCAGCAGCGTAGGGACTAGCGGGGGAGGGGCCGTTTACGAGCAGTACTTC; CDR3 protein: CASSVGTSGGGAVYEQYF
D gene: NA; clone size: NA; J gene: TRBJ1-1; V gene: TRBV6-4; CDR3 DNA: TGTGCCAGCAGTCCCGGTCCCGGAGAAGCTTTCTTT; CDR3 protein: CASSPGPGEAFF
D gene: NA; clone size: once; J gene: TRBJ2-5; V gene: TRBV7-6; CDR3 DNA: TGTGCCAGCAGCTTAGAAACCCCGGCAGGGGAAGGAGAGACCCAGTACTTC; CDR3 protein: CASSLETPAGEGETQYF
D gene: TRBD2; clone size: NA; J gene: TRBJ2-7; V gene: TRBV4-1; CDR3 DNA: TGCGCCACGGGAGAGGAAGCGGGAGGAACCTACGAGCAGTACTTC; CDR3 protein: CATGEEAGGTYEQYF
D gene: TRBD2; clone size: NA; J gene: TRBJ2-1; V gene: TRBV28; CDR3 DNA: TGTGCCAGCAGTTTCCTAGCGGGAGGCGTTAACAATGAGCAGTTCTTC; CDR3 protein: CASSFLAGGVNNEQFF
D gene: TRBD1; clone size: NA; J gene: TRBJ1-4; V gene: TRBV7-9; CDR3 DNA: TGTGCCAGCAGCTTAAATACAGGGGGGAATGAAAAACTGTTTTTT; CDR3 protein: CASSLNTGGNEKLFF
D gene: NA; clone size: NA; J gene: TRBJ2-1; V gene: TRBV6-5; CDR3 DNA: TGTGCCAGCAGTTACTCGCCCGGGCCCGGGAATGAGCAGTTCTTC; CDR3 protein: CASSYSPGPGNEQFF
D gene: TRBD2; clone size: NA; J gene: TRBJ2-2; V gene: TRBV28; CDR3 DNA: TGTGCCACGCCCGGGGGGGCCGGGGGCACCGGGGAGCTGTTTTTT; CDR3 protein: CATPGGAGGTGELFF
D gene: NA; clone size: NA; J gene: TRBJ2-1; V gene: TRBV29-1; CDR3 DNA: TGCAGCGTTGAAAACCCCATCGGGGAGCAGTTCTTC; CDR3 protein: CSVENPIGEQFF
D gene: NA; clone size: few; J gene: TRBJ2-2; V gene: TRBV6-2/TRBV6-3; CDR3 DNA: TGTGCCAGCAGCCCCCACAACCTCAACACCGGGGAGCTGTTTTTT; CDR3 protein: CASSPHNLNTGELFF
D gene: NA; clone size: few; J gene: TRBJ1-4; V gene: TRBV5-1; CDR3 DNA: TGCGCCAGCAGCTTGGGGCAGGTGAATGAAAAACTGTTTTTT; CDR3 protein: CASSLGQVNEKLFF
D gene: NA; clone size: NA; J gene: TRBJ2-5; V gene: TRBV12-3/TRBV12-4; CDR3 DNA: TGTGCCAGCATTGCAGGGGCCGGAGAGACCCAGTACTTC; CDR3 protein: CASIAGAGETQYF
D gene: TRBD1; clone size: NA; J gene: TRBJ1-4; V gene: TRBV9; CDR3 DNA: TGTGCCAGCAGTCCCCTAACAGGGGCTATTGAAAAACTGTTTTTT; CDR3 protein: CASSPLTGAIEKLFF
D gene: NA; clone size: NA; J gene: TRBJ2-5; V gene: TRBV10-1; CDR3 DNA: TGCGCCAGTGGAGGCATAGGTGGAAAAGAGACCCAGTACTTC; CDR3 protein: CASGGIGGKETQYF
D gene: TRBD1; clone size: NA; J gene: TRBJ2-7; V gene: TRBV2; CDR3 DNA: TGTGCCAGCAGCGAATCACTGCCGGGACAGGGGACCGTGTTC; CDR3 protein: CASSESLPGQGTVF
D gene: NA; clone size: NA; J gene: TRBJ1-3; V gene: TRBV28; CDR3 DNA: TGTGCCAGCAGTTTAATCTGGGGGTCTACGCCTGGAAACACCATATATTTT; CDR3 protein: CASSLIWGSTPGNTIYF